One sample yielded the 2 T cell receptor beta chains listed below, sequenced in a study of cytomegalovirus exposure and HLA in healthy donors (dated by TCRdb to 2016 to 2017). Preparation of the library involved the immunoSEQ multiplex PCR assay. For the multiplex PCR, a mixture combining 60 forward primers for TCR Vbeta segments and 13 reverse primers for TCR Jbeta segments was used. TCRdb took this table from immuneACCESS and kept in-frame rearrangements with V and J called. Such tables lack part of the clones; where checked against another copy, unresolved V genes explain under half of the gap, and the rest is unexplained. This sample comprises about 180,000 clones, over 65% of them detected only once. About 1.6% of the sample is held by the ten biggest clonotypes. The sample was PBMCs. Receptor source: a man between 18 and 35 years old in good health and CMV-seronegative.

This chain links TRBV11-3 with TRBJ2-1; no reliable D call. Germline CDR1 is SGHNT and CDR2 is YENEEA. This CDR3 spans 15 amino acids. V lost 5 bases and J lost 0, with 11 bases in between. As DNA, the CDR3 is TGTGCCAGCAGCCCGGCGGTAAGCTCCTACAATGAGCAGTTCTTC. Protein product: CASSPAVSSYNEQFF. The full variable domain, its missing parts supplied by reference TRBV11-3 and TRBJ2-1, is EAGVVQSPRYKIIEKKQPVAFWCNPISGHNTLYWYLQNLGQGPELLIRYENEEAVDDSQLPKDRFSAERLKGVDSTLKIQPAELGDSAVYLCASSPAVSSYNEQFFGPGTRLTVL.

The chain employs TRBV11-2 and TRBJ1-6; D is perhaps TRBD1 (6 bases). The CDR3 totals 13 residues. Germline V CDR1 and CDR2: SGHAT, FQNNGV. Trimming cost V 7 bases and J 9 bases, with 13 bases left between them. CDR3 coding DNA: TGTGCCAGCAACCGAAACAGGGTTTCACCCCTCCACTTT. Protein product: CASNRNRVSPLHF.